This entry lists 30 T cell receptor beta chains sequenced from one sample in a study of OX40 agonist ivuxolimab in advanced cancers. Only in-frame clones appear in the TCRdb table, and some are missing; sequencing was by immunoSEQ multiplex PCR. The sample holds fewer than 100,000 clones; 80% to 90% are singletons and the top ten take under 2%. The material was CD4+ or CD8+ T cells sorted from blood, obtained in a trial of the OX40 agonist ivuxolimab. The receptors derive from an adult with an advanced solid tumor such as melanoma, head and neck, liver or kidney cancer.

In its sample, this clone was seen a few times. The chain is built from TRBV2 and TRBJ1-2; D call uncertain. Germline values: CDR1 SNHLY, CDR2 FYNNEI. V was trimmed by 5 bases and J by 7 bases, leaving 11 bases between them. The CDR3 covers 12 residues. DNA for the CDR3: TGTGCCAGCAGTAGGGTCGGAGGTGGCTACACCTTC. This sequence encodes CASSRVGGGYTF.

The chain couples TRBV7-2 to TRBJ2-5, with 7 bases identical to TRBD1. Per germline, CDR1 SGHTA and CDR2 FQGNSA. After removal of 1 base from V and 1 base from J, the junction contained 0 bases not matched to a gene. This CDR3 is 14 amino acids long. CDR3 coding DNA: TGTGCCAGCAGCTTAGGGACAGGCCAAGAGACCCAGTACTTC. This encodes CASSLGTGQETQYF. Full variable domain (missing parts from reference TRBV7-2 and TRBJ2-5): GAGVSQSPSNKVTEKGKDVELRCDPISGHTALYWYRQSLGQGLEFLIYFQGNSAPDKSGLPSDRFSAERTGGSVSTLTIQRTQQEDSAVYLCASSLGTGQETQYFGPGTRLLVL.

J is TRBJ1-1 and V is TRBV10-3; a weak D match, TRBD1 (6 bases). Germline loops: CDR1 ENHRY, CDR2 SYGVKD. V was trimmed by 3 bases and J by 4 bases, leaving 12 bases between them. This CDR3 comprises 14 residues. The CDR3 sequence: CAISEQGGGTEAFF. The CDR3 DNA reads TGTGCCATCAGTGAACAGGGAGGTGGCACTGAAGCTTTCTTT.

This clone was recorded once. The J gene is TRBJ1-1, the V gene TRBV6-5; D gene ambiguous. The CDR3 has 14 amino acids. Germline V gives CDR1 MNHEY, CDR2 SVGAGI. V was trimmed by 7 bases and J by 1 base, leaving 13 bases between them. The CDR3 reads CASNAGSTNTEAFF. The CDR3 nucleotides read TGTGCCAGCAATGCCGGGTCTACGAACACTGAAGCTTTCTTT.

This chain links TRBV30 with TRBJ1-5, with 7 bases identical to TRBD1. The ends lost 2 bases at V and 2 bases at J; junction bases unmatched: 6. The germline V gene has CDR1 GTSNPN and CDR2 SVGIG (reference sequence). The CDR3 runs 15 residues. The CDR3 DNA follows: TGTGCCTGGAGTACCAGGGGGGGGCGCAATCAGCCCCAGCATTTT. This codes for CAWSTRGGRNQPQHF.

The chain couples TRBV11-3 to TRBJ2-3, with D possibly matching TRBD2 (5 bases). Germline V gene lookup returns CDR1 SGHNT and CDR2 YENEEA. The CDR3 is made up of 16 amino acids. V dropped 3 bases and J dropped 3 bases, with 16 bases sitting between them. Here the CDR3 DNA reads TGTGCCAGCAGCTTGGGAGTCAGGAGAGATACAGATACGCAGTATTTT. Protein sequence: CASSLGVRRDTDTQYF.

J is TRBJ2-5 and V is TRBV6-6, with D perhaps matching TRBD1 (6 bases). This CDR3 has 15 residues. The V gene's germline CDR1 is MNHNY and CDR2 SVGAGI (reference sequence). Trimming took 2 bases from V and 2 from J, leaving 12 bases between them. CDR3 amino acids: CASSYAFGQQETQYF. Written as DNA, the CDR3 is TGTGCCAGCAGTTACGCGTTTGGACAGCAAGAGACCCAGTACTTC.

Here the CDR3 DNA reads TGCGCCAGCAGCCACGGGACAGGGAACACCGGGGAGCTGTTTTTT. Its translation is CASSHGTGNTGELFF. The chain links TRBV4-3 to TRBJ2-2; 8 bases map to TRBD1. CDR3 length: 15 amino acids. Germline V gene sequence: CDR1 LGHNA, CDR2 YSLEER. V gave up 3 bases and J gave up 1 base; unmatched junction bases: 1.

The gene calls are TRBV6-6 and TRBJ1-4; 7 nucleotides align to TRBD1. Germline CDR1 MNHNY, CDR2 SVGAGI (reference sequence). The ends lost 5 bases at V and 2 bases at J; junction bases unmatched: 5. The CDR3 has 15 amino acids. The CDR3, as DNA: TGTGCCAGCAGTGGATTCAGGGGGACTAATGAAAAACTGTTTTTT. This gives the protein CASSGFRGTNEKLFF.

The chain has TRBV5-4 and TRBJ1-2; TRBD1 agrees at 8 bases. The CDR3 spans 16 residues. The germline V gene encodes CDR1 SGHNT and CDR2 YYREEE (reference sequence). Trimming took 2 bases from V and 1 from J; bases not matched to a gene: 7. The CDR3 is CASSFPGQASNYGYTF. CDR3 sequence (DNA): TGTGCCAGCAGCTTTCCGGGACAGGCAAGTAACTATGGCTACACCTTC.

V gene TRBV7-9 combines with J gene TRBJ2-1; a possible D gene is TRBD1 (5 bases). CDR3 size: 12 residues. V shed 5 bases and J shed 8 bases, with 10 bases lying between them. CDR1 and CDR2 from the germline V gene are SEHNR and FQNEAQ (reference sequence). CDR3 in DNA: TGTGCCAGCAGCCCCAGGGTTTATGAGCAGTTCTTC. Translating it yields CASSPRVYEQFF.

V usage is TRBV5-5 and J usage is TRBJ1-2, with 7 bases identical to TRBD1. The CDR3 is 16 residues long. V dropped 3 bases and J dropped 8; count of bases not matched to a gene: 16. In germline, CDR1 is SGHKS, CDR2 YYEKEE (reference sequence). The CDR3 nucleotides are TGTGCCAGCAGCTCTATCATCTGGACAGGTTGGAAAGGCTACACCTTC. Amino acid sequence: CASSSIIWTGWKGYTF.

CDR3 loop: CASSSLWSGGNEQFF. The DNA for the CDR3 is TGTGCCAGCAGCAGCTTATGGAGCGGAGGGAATGAGCAGTTCTTC. The rearrangement uses TRBV5-6 and TRBJ2-1; a possible D gene is TRBD2 (6 bases). The V gene lost 4 bases and the J gene lost 7 bases, with 18 bases spanning the gap. CDR3 length: 15 residues. CDR1 and CDR2 (germline): SGHDT, YYEEEE.

The genes are TRBV5-1 and TRBJ1-2; no clear D gene. The CDR3 extends over 15 amino acids. Trimming stripped 2 bases from V and 0 bases from J, with 11 bases between. The germline V gene encodes CDR1 SGHRS and CDR2 YFSETQ. CDR3 sequence: CASSFSWPTNYGYTF. The CDR3 DNA reads as TGCGCCAGCAGCTTTAGCTGGCCTACTAACTATGGCTACACCTTC.

This clone is a singleton in its sample. V and J are TRBV2 and TRBJ1-2, with no clear D. The V end was cut by 7 bases, the J end by 7 bases, with 13 bases between. The CDR3 has 12 amino acids. Germline assignment: CDR1 SNHLY and CDR2 FYNNEI. CDR3 nucleotides: TGTGCCAGCACACCCGATCCGGGTGGCTACACCTTC. As protein: CASTPDPGGYTF.

The chain carries TRBV19 and TRBJ2-2; TRBD2 might be the D (5 bases). Per germline, CDR1 LNHDA and CDR2 SQIVND (reference sequence). V dropped 1 base and J dropped 5 bases, with 8 bases sitting between them. CDR3 size: 14 residues. The CDR3 is CASSIVRDTGELFF. The CDR3 region has the DNA TGTGCCAGTAGTATAGTTCGGGATACCGGGGAGCTGTTTTTT.

The chain is built from TRBV7-2 and TRBJ1-1; D call uncertain. Germline assignment: CDR1 SGHTA and CDR2 FQGNSA. CDR3 size: 13 residues. Trimming pared 3 bases from V and 6 bases from J, leaving 11 bases between. CDR3 amino acids: CASSFLNNPEAFF. The CDR3 DNA reads as TGTGCCAGCAGCTTCTTAAACAACCCTGAAGCTTTCTTT. The complete variable domain, with remaining parts taken from reference TRBV7-2 and TRBJ1-1, reads GAGVSQSPSNKVTEKGKDVELRCDPISGHTALYWYRQSLGQGLEFLIYFQGNSAPDKSGLPSDRFSAERTGGSVSTLTIQRTQQEDSAVYLCASSFLNNPEAFFGQGTRLTVV.

The DNA for the CDR3 is TGTGCCAGTAGTATAGATCTCGAGACAGGGGGCGCGGAGAGAAAACTGTTTTTT. Its protein product is CASSIDLETGGAERKLFF. The rearrangement uses TRBV19 and TRBJ1-4, with 10 bases matching TRBD1. The germline CDR1 and CDR2 sequences are LNHDA and SQIVND (reference sequence). The CDR3 length is 18 residues. V shed 0 bases and J 10 bases; nucleotides not matched to a gene: 14.

The rearrangement joins TRBV28 to TRBJ2-7; maybe TRBD1 (6 bases). CDR3 length: 13 residues. The ends were cut back, 7 bases at V and 2 bases at J, with 12 bases in the middle. CDR1 MDHEN and CDR2 SYDVKM come from the germline V gene. For the CDR3, the DNA is TGTGCCAGCATCCGGGACACACCCTACGAGCAGTACTTC. Protein sequence: CASIRDTPYEQYF.

This sequence joins TRBV19 and TRBJ1-4, with unresolved D. The ends were cut back, 7 bases at V and 3 bases at J, with 15 bases in the middle. The CDR3 has 15 amino acids. The germline CDR1 and CDR2 sequences are LNHDA and SQIVND (reference sequence). CDR3 coding DNA: TGTGCCAGTAATAGGTTGCAGAGCGCTAATGAAAAACTGTTTTTT. As protein: CASNRLQSANEKLFF. The full variable domain, rest sourced from reference TRBV19 and TRBJ1-4, is DGGITQSPKYLFRKEGQNVTLSCEQNLNHDAMYWYRQDPGQGLRLIYYSQIVNDFQKGDIAEGYSVSREKKESFPLTVTSAQKNPTAFYLCASNRLQSANEKLFFGSGTQLSVL.

The chain is built from TRBV4-2 and TRBJ1-2, with TRBD1 as a possible D gene (6 bases). Germline CDR1 is LGHNA and CDR2 is YNFKEQ. The CDR3 sequence is 15 residues long. V lost 0 bases and J lost 3, with 11 bases in between. This chain's CDR3 is CASSQDHRVDYGYTF. DNA of the CDR3: TGTGCCAGCAGCCAAGACCACAGGGTTGACTATGGCTACACCTTC.

The chain joins TRBV2 to TRBJ2-7, with TRBD1 as a possible D gene (5 bases). The CDR3 runs 13 residues. V dropped 7 bases and J dropped 2 bases, with 12 bases sitting between them. Germline V gene sequence: CDR1 SNHLY, CDR2 FYNNEI. The CDR3 loop reads CASMQDTAYEQYF. The CDR3 bases are TGTGCCAGCATGCAGGACACAGCCTACGAGCAGTACTTC.

This clone was observed once. The gene calls are TRBV5-1 and TRBJ2-5; TRBD1 matches at 7 bases. V dropped 0 bases and J dropped 0; count of bases not matched to a gene: 8. This CDR3 has 17 residues. Germline-derived CDR1 and CDR2 are SGHRS and YFSETQ. CDR3 sequence (DNA): TGCGCCAGCAGCTTGGCCCAGGGGGATAAGTACCAAGAGACCCAGTACTTC. Its translation is CASSLAQGDKYQETQYF.

The genes are TRBV6-6 and TRBJ1-2; D unclear. The CDR3 loop spans 11 amino acids. Germline V gives CDR1 MNHNY, CDR2 SVGAGI (reference sequence). Trimming cost V 4 bases and J 5 bases, with 5 bases left between them. The chain's CDR3 is CASSFQYGYTF. The CDR3, as DNA: TGTGCCAGCAGTTTTCAGTATGGCTACACCTTC.

The chain uses TRBV10-3 and TRBJ1-5; perhaps TRBD1 as D (5 bases). V was shortened by 2 bases and J by 7 bases, with 12 bases between the two germline ends. In germline, CDR1 is ENHRY, CDR2 SYGVKD. This CDR3 has 14 amino acids. The CDR3 is CAISEERGKQPQHF. The CDR3 DNA is TGTGCCATCAGTGAGGAGAGGGGTAAGCAGCCCCAGCATTTT.

The V gene is TRBV5-1, the J gene TRBJ2-2; D gene ambiguous. Looked up from germline, CDR1 is SGHRS and CDR2 is YFSETQ. V lost 0 bases to trimming and J lost 7 bases, with 10 bases between them. The CDR3 extends over 14 amino acids. The CDR3 loop is CASSLVTGVGELFF. The CDR3 DNA sequence: TGCGCCAGCAGCTTGGTTACGGGTGTCGGGGAGCTGTTTTTT. Based on the CDR3 plus reference TRBV5-1 and TRBJ2-2, the full variable domain is KAGVTQTPRYLIKTRGQQVTLSCSPISGHRSVSWYQQTPGQGLQFLFEYFSETQRNKGNFPGRFSGRQFSNSRSEMNVSTLELGDSALYLCASSLVTGVGELFFGEGSRLTVL.

This chain connects TRBV19 to TRBJ1-5; unclear D gene. Trimming shortened V by 1 base and J by 4 bases, and 5 bases separated the two germline ends. The CDR3 spans 13 residues. The V gene's germline CDR1 is LNHDA and CDR2 SQIVND (reference sequence). The CDR3 is CASSIVVNQPQHF. The CDR3 nucleotides are TGTGCCAGTAGTATAGTAGTGAATCAGCCCCAGCATTTT.

This chain uses TRBV5-1 with TRBJ1-4; 7 bases are shared with TRBD1. The CDR3 runs 14 residues. The germline gives CDR1 SGHRS, CDR2 YFSETQ. Unmatched junction bases numbered 6, after V lost 2 bases and J lost 8 bases. CDR3: CASSFGQVEEKLFF. DNA for the CDR3: TGCGCCAGCAGCTTCGGACAGGTCGAGGAAAAACTGTTTTTT.

This clone appeared once. The J gene is TRBJ2-7, the V gene TRBV7-3; the D gene is possibly TRBD2 (5 bases). V gave up 0 bases and J gave up 6 bases, with 9 bases separating them. The CDR3 length is 13 residues. Germline values: CDR1 SGHTA, CDR2 FQGTGA. The CDR3 DNA sequence: TGTGCCAGCAGCTTAACGTATGGGAGCGAGCAGTACTTC. This sequence encodes CASSLTYGSEQYF.

This clone was observed a single time. CDR3 loop: CASSFDYTDNEQFF. Written as DNA, the CDR3 is TGTGCCAGCAGCTTTGACTATACCGACAATGAGCAGTTCTTC. The chain joins TRBV7-9 to TRBJ2-1; D possibly corresponds to TRBD2 (5 bases). Trimming removed 3 bases at V and 5 bases at J, with 11 bases between. This CDR3 has 14 residues. Germline values: CDR1 SEHNR, CDR2 FQNEAQ (reference sequence).